The 20 T cell receptor beta chains listed next were all sequenced from one sample in a study of T cells in Graves' hyperthyroidism and ophthalmopathy. From RNA transcripts, TCR beta CDR3 regions were amplified. The HTBI primer set was used in a first-round RT-PCR of the TCR CDR3. Each CDR3 protein gets one entry after TCRdb re-called the multiplex PCR reads with MiXCR. The sample lists hundreds of thousands of distinct CDR3 sequences, less than 45% seen once, with 7% to 7.5% in the top ten. Sequencing was done on a sample of peripheral blood or thyroid tissue (not recorded which). The receptors here all came from an adult man with Graves' disease, either hyperthyroidism or ophthalmopathy (not recorded which).

The chain carries TRBV5-1 and TRBJ1-1; possible D gene TRBD1, 6 bases. Trimming took 1 base from V and 2 from J, leaving 15 bases between them. Germline V CDR1 and CDR2: SGHRS, YFSETQ. The CDR3 runs 16 residues. DNA of the CDR3: TGCGCCAGCAGCTTGTCCGCAGTACAGGGTAACACTGAAGCTTTCTTT. Amino acids: CASSLSAVQGNTEAFF.

There are many counts of this clonotype. The chain employs TRBV19 and TRBJ1-3; D is uncertain. Germline CDR1 LNHDA, CDR2 SQIVND (reference sequence). There are 15 residues in the CDR3. Trimming removed 7 bases at V and 0 bases at J, with 13 bases between. The CDR3 DNA follows: TGTGCCAGTATGTTTGGCCGAAGCTCTGGAAACACCATATATTTT. Translation gives CASMFGRSSGNTIYF. Together with reference TRBV19 and TRBJ1-3, the CDR3 gives the full variable domain: DGGITQSPKYLFRKEGQNVTLSCEQNLNHDAMYWYRQDPGQGLRLIYYSQIVNDFQKGDIAEGYSVSREKKESFPLTVTSAQKNPTAFYLCASMFGRSSGNTIYFGEGSWLTVV.

The chain links TRBV29-1 to TRBJ1-1; 8 bases align to TRBD1. This CDR3 contains 13 residues. The ends lost 4 bases at V and 1 base at J; junction bases unmatched: 2. Germline V gene sequence: CDR1 SQVTM, CDR2 ANQGSEA. CDR3 nucleotides: TGCAGCGTTGCCCAGGGGGCGAACACTGAAGCTTTCTTT. Translation: CSVAQGANTEAFF.

The V call is TRBV20-1, the J call TRBJ2-2; TRBD2 agrees at 9 bases. CDR1 is DFQATT, CDR2 SNEGSKA, per germline (reference sequence). V was clipped by 0 bases and J by 4 bases; unmatched bases: 3. CDR3 size: 15 residues. The CDR3 is CSARDGGRATGELFF. The CDR3 coding sequence is TGCAGTGCTAGAGATGGCGGGAGGGCCACCGGGGAGCTGTTTTTT.

There are a few counts of this clonotype. This sequence joins TRBV7-2 and TRBJ1-3; possibly TRBD1 for D (5 bases). The CDR3 length is 16 residues. In germline, CDR1 is SGHTA, CDR2 FQGNSA. V lost 1 base, J lost 0 bases, and 10 bases lay in between. The CDR3 DNA follows: TGTGCCAGCAGCTTAGGGGGCAGGAGCTCTGGAAACACCATATATTTT. This translates into CASSLGGRSSGNTIYF.

J is TRBJ1-4 and V is TRBV2, with D tentatively TRBD1 (6 bases). With 1 base removed from V and 8 bases from J, the gap between germline ends came to 8 bases. Per germline, CDR1 SNHLY and CDR2 FYNNEI. This CDR3 has 13 residues. The CDR3: CASSEVQGEKLFF. The CDR3 nucleotides are TGTGCCAGCAGTGAAGTACAGGGCGAAAAACTGTTTTTT.

There are many counts of this clonotype. The rearrangement links TRBV7-2 to TRBJ1-1; TRBD1 agrees at 8 bases. Germline-derived CDR1 and CDR2 are SGHTA and FQGNSA. This CDR3 is 16 amino acids long. J was trimmed by 0 bases and V by 1 base; bases with no gene match: 4. The CDR3 loop is CASSLVPGGLNTEAFF. The CDR3 region has the DNA TGTGCCAGCAGCTTAGTCCCAGGGGGCCTGAACACTGAAGCTTTCTTT.

Worth noting for this clonotype: The junction departs from germline at one end; a sequencing error may be responsible. The V gene is TRBV2, the J gene TRBJ2-7; 8 nucleotides line up with TRBD2. The CDR3 loop spans 16 amino acids. The germline gives CDR1 SNHLY, CDR2 FYNNEI. Here the CDR3 DNA reads TGTGCCAGCAGCGGGGGTTTCGCGGGGGGAACCTACGGGCAGTACTTC. It yields the protein CASSGGFAGGTYGQYF.

The J gene is TRBJ2-6, the V gene TRBV10-3, with D tentatively TRBD1 (6 bases). V lost 0 bases and J 1 base, leaving 7 bases between the germline ends. Germline V gives CDR1 ENHRY, CDR2 SYGVKD. The CDR3 sequence is 16 residues long. The CDR3 DNA reads as TGTGCCATCAGTGAGTCCGGACAGTCTGGGGCCAACGTCCTGACTTTC. Translation: CAISESGQSGANVLTF.

The chain links TRBV25-1 to TRBJ1-1; TRBD1 aligns across 9 bases. The CDR3 spans 13 residues. The J segment lost 4 bases and the V segment lost 6 bases, leaving 3 bases of the junction unmatched. Germline CDR1 is MGHDK and CDR2 is SYGVNS. In nucleotides, the CDR3 is TGTGCCAGCAGGACAGGGGGAGGCACTGAAGCTTTCTTT. As protein: CASRTGGGTEAFF.

The chain recombines TRBV7-3 with TRBJ2-2; possible D gene TRBD1, 5 bases. Germline V gene lookup returns CDR1 SGHTA and CDR2 FQGTGA. The CDR3 covers 15 residues. The V end lost 1 base, the J end lost 5 bases, and 11 bases lay between the germline ends. The CDR3 DNA follows: TGTGCCAGCAGCTTAAGCTCTCAGGGTACCGGGGAGCTGTTTTTT. Translating it yields CASSLSSQGTGELFF.

The chain joins TRBV10-3 to TRBJ1-5; no clear D gene. V lost 7 bases to trimming and J lost 3 bases, with 16 bases between them. CDR3 length: 15 amino acids. Germline V gene sequence: CDR1 ENHRY, CDR2 SYGVKD. The DNA of the CDR3 is TGTGCCATCAACCCCGGACCTGGGCCCAATCAGCCCCAGCATTTT. Residues: CAINPGPGPNQPQHF.

This chain connects TRBV9 to TRBJ1-3; no definite D call. Germline values: CDR1 SGDLS, CDR2 YYNGEE. Trimming shortened V by 4 bases and J by 4 bases, and 15 bases separated the two germline ends. This CDR3 spans 15 amino acids. CDR3 in amino acids: CASSPYSGPGNTIYF. CDR3 in DNA: TGTGCCAGCAGCCCTTATTCGGGCCCCGGAAACACCATATATTTT.

The V and J genes are TRBV29-1 and TRBJ2-7, with D possibly TRBD1 on 5 matching bases. In germline, CDR1 is SQVTM, CDR2 ANQGSEA. The CDR3 extends over 14 amino acids. V dropped 7 bases and J dropped 0 bases, with 16 bases sitting between them. As DNA, the CDR3 is TGCAGCGCGAACTACCAGGGCTTCTCCTACGAGCAGTACTTC. This translates into CSANYQGFSYEQYF.

Only a few counts were recorded for this clonotype. This rearrangement joins TRBV7-8 to TRBJ2-5, with a tentative D call TRBD1 (5 bases). The V and J ends lost 3 bases and 3 bases respectively, with 20 bases between them. The CDR3 covers 17 residues. Germline-derived CDR1 and CDR2 are SGHVS and FQNEAQ. CDR3 loop: CASSFGAVARGKETQYF. The CDR3 coding sequence is TGTGCCAGCAGCTTTGGCGCCGTGGCTAGGGGAAAAGAGACCCAGTACTTC.

About this clonotype itself: Since a much larger clone is just one base distant, this may be a read error. The chain employs TRBV29-1 and TRBJ2-5, with D possibly TRBD1 on 5 matching bases. Trimming cost V 3 bases and J 5 bases, with 10 bases left between them. This CDR3 spans 12 amino acids. Germline lookup yields CDR1 SQVTM and CDR2 ANQGSEA. CDR3 bases: TGCAGCGTTGAGGGGCGAATGGAGACCCAGTACTTC. It encodes CSVEGRMETQYF. Full variable domain (remainder filled in from reference TRBV29-1 and TRBJ2-5): SAVISQKPSRDICQRGTSLTIQCQVDSQVTMMFWYRQQPGQSLTLIATANQGSEATYESGFVIDKFPISRPNLTFSTLTVSNMSPEDSSIYLCSVEGRMETQYFGPGTRLLVL.

In its sample, this clonotype was seen once. A much larger clone lies one base from this, so it may be a read error. The chain joins TRBV24-1 to TRBJ2-2; D possibly corresponds to TRBD2 (5 bases). This CDR3 has 13 amino acids. The germline V gene encodes CDR1 KGHDR and CDR2 SFDVKD. CDR3 nucleotides: TGTGCCACCAGTGGCGAGAACACCGGGGAGCTGTCTTTT. Its translation: CATSGENTGELSF.

This chain connects TRBV30 to TRBJ1-2; D gene ambiguous. The CDR3 covers 13 residues. Germline values: CDR1 GTSNPN, CDR2 SVGIG (reference sequence). The germline V and J ends were trimmed by 2 bases and 7 bases, with 14 bases remaining between them. In DNA, the CDR3 is TGTGCCTGGAGTAATTCTAATGGCGGTGGCTACACCTTC. Protein: CAWSNSNGGGYTF.

The chain has TRBV20-1 and TRBJ2-6; D may match TRBD1 or TRBD2 (5 bases each). The CDR3 has 16 amino acids. The germline V gene encodes CDR1 DFQATT and CDR2 SNEGSKA (reference sequence). Trimming stripped 5 bases from V and 0 bases from J, with 14 bases between. The CDR3 loop is CSAAPGAGSGANVLTF. For the CDR3, the DNA is TGCAGTGCTGCCCCCGGGGCGGGCTCTGGGGCCAACGTCCTGACTTTC.

The chain joins TRBV7-6 to TRBJ2-3, with D possibly TRBD2 on 5 matching bases. V was cut by 3 bases and J by 4 bases, with 11 bases left in between. Germline-derived CDR1 and CDR2 are SGHVS and FNYEAQ. CDR3 length: 14 amino acids. CDR3 loop: CASSLASSADTQYF. The CDR3 DNA follows: TGTGCCAGCAGCTTGGCTAGCAGTGCAGATACGCAGTATTTT.